The subject of this entry is one T cell receptor (beta chain). V lost 4 bases to trimming and J lost 3 bases, with 7 bases between them. This CDR3 has 12 amino acids. Germline V gene sequence: CDR1 MNHEY, CDR2 SVGAGI. Original analysis: Scientists estimated how many nucleated cells there were by amplifying reference gene primers. Measured with immunoSEQ multiplex PCR; TCRdb has only the in-frame clones, and not every one. The V and J calls and clone size were taken over from that table, and D and trimming were inferred from the DNA. The data hold under 300,000 clones, with around nine tenths observed a single time. These data come from a study of blood T cell repertoires in COVID-19. Study overall: Donors in the United States, Italy and Spain gave samples during acute or convalescent COVID-19. Nucleic acid was either cDNA or gDNA, and it came from T cells, B-cell-depleted T cells, or PBMCs.

The chain couples TRBV6-5 to TRBJ2-7; D gene uncertain. The specimen sequenced was peripheral blood. This TCR came from a woman in her 70s with COVID-19, enrolled during active disease. For the CDR3, the DNA is TGTGCCAGCAGTTTCGGTCTCTACGAGCAGTACTTC. The encoded protein is CASSFGLYEQYF.